This is a list of T cell receptor beta chains from one sample in a study of T-cell memory formation after mild COVID-19. TCRdb independently ran MiXCR on the 5' RACE reads; one entry per CDR3 protein. Altogether around 140,000 distinct CDR3 sequences are present, roughly a fifth being singletons, with the ten largest covering about 2%. The sequenced sample was PBMCs or a T cell subset sorted from them (not recorded which). The source is an adult woman who had mild COVID-19 (a few samples of this study predate the infection). Cell type and time point are not known. The CDR3 runs from the conserved cysteine through the conserved F or W. A D gene is named only where the DNA matches it firmly. Rows give clone size only sometimes, using once, few, many, or a class for an expanded clone.

J: TRBJ2-5
D: TRBD2
size: .
V: TRBV20-1
DNA: TGCAGTGCTAGAAGCCTCAAGCGGGGGGGCCAAGAGACCCAGTACTTC
CDR3: CSARSLKRGGQETQYF

J: TRBJ2-3
D: .
size: .
V: TRBV6-5
DNA: TGTGCCAGCAGTTACTCGATCTCGTCAGCTTCAGATACGCAGTATTTT
CDR3: CASSYSISSASDTQYF

J: TRBJ2-5
D: TRBD2
size: few
V: TRBV29-1
DNA: TGCAGCGTTGGGGGGGGGATGGAGACCCAGTACTTC
CDR3: CSVGGGMETQYF

J: TRBJ1-1
D: TRBD1
size: few
V: TRBV6-5
DNA: TGTGCCAGCAGTTACGGATGGACAGGGAAGAACACTGAAGCTTTCTTT
CDR3: CASSYGWTGKNTEAFF

J: TRBJ1-4
D: .
size: .
V: TRBV5-6
DNA: TGTGCCAGCAGCCGGGACCGGAATGAAAAACTGTTTTTT
CDR3: CASSRDRNEKLFF

J: TRBJ1-2
D: .
size: few
V: TRBV20-1
DNA: TGCAGTGCTGGAGCAGGACCGTTAGGAGCCTATGGCTACACCTTC
CDR3: CSAGAGPLGAYGYTF

J: TRBJ2-1
D: TRBD2
size: few
V: TRBV7-2
DNA: TGTGCCAGCAGCTTAAGGCCCCAGAATTTAGCGGGAAAGGACAATGAGCAGTTCTTC
CDR3: CASSLRPQNLAGKDNEQFF

J: TRBJ2-5
D: .
size: few
V: TRBV2
DNA: TGTGCCAGCAGGGGTAGCATAGAGACCCAGTACTTC
CDR3: CASRGSIETQYF

J: TRBJ2-3
D: .
size: .
V: TRBV5-1
DNA: TGCGCCAGCAGAACGCCCTATACGCAGTATTTT
CDR3: CASRTPYTQYF

J: TRBJ2-2
D: TRBD1
size: few
V: TRBV9
DNA: TGTGCCAGCAGCGTAGCTCGGGACAGGGGGCAGGCAGACGGGGAGCTGTTTTTT
CDR3: CASSVARDRGQADGELFF

J: TRBJ2-3
D: TRBD2
size: .
V: TRBV28
DNA: TGTGCCAGCAGTTTTGGACTAGCGGGAGGGACAGATACGCAGTATTTT
CDR3: CASSFGLAGGTDTQYF

J: TRBJ1-5
D: .
size: .
V: TRBV7-2
DNA: TGTGCCAGCAGCCTGTCCCGGTGGGGCAATCAGCCCCAGCATTTT
CDR3: CASSLSRWGNQPQHF

J: TRBJ1-6
D: .
size: .
V: TRBV12-3/TRBV12-4
DNA: TGTGCCAGCAGTCCGACAGGAGAGAATTCACCCCTCCACTTT
CDR3: CASSPTGENSPLHF

J: TRBJ2-7
D: .
size: .
V: TRBV14
DNA: TGTGCCAGCAGCCAAGGATCAGGGCACTACGAGCAGTACTTC
CDR3: CASSQGSGHYEQYF

J: TRBJ2-7
D: TRBD1
size: many
V: TRBV15
DNA: TGTGCCACCAGCAGTCACGACAGGGGCTCCTACGAGCAGTACTTC
CDR3: CATSSHDRGSYEQYF

J: TRBJ2-1
D: TRBD2
size: many
V: TRBV5-1
DNA: TGCGCCAGCAGCTTCTCGGGGGGAACTAATGAGCAGTTCTTC
CDR3: CASSFSGGTNEQFF

J: TRBJ2-5
D: .
size: few
V: TRBV12-3/TRBV12-4
DNA: TGTGCCAGCAGTCCCGGCGGCGGGGCATTACGGGTGACCCAGTACTTC
CDR3: CASSPGGGALRVTQYF

J: TRBJ1-6
D: .
size: .
V: TRBV6-1
DNA: TGTGCCAGCAGTGAAGCGCTTACAGGGACACCCCTCCACTTT
CDR3: CASSEALTGTPLHF

J: TRBJ1-5
D: .
size: once
V: TRBV7-9
DNA: TGTGCCAGCAGCTCACCGCAGGGGAATCAGCCCCAGCATTTT
CDR3: CASSSPQGNQPQHF

J: TRBJ2-5
D: TRBD2
size: few
V: TRBV3-1
DNA: TGTGCCAGCAGCTCGACTAGCGGCACACAAGAGACCCAGTACTTC
CDR3: CASSSTSGTQETQYF

J: TRBJ2-3
D: .
size: few
V: TRBV12-3/TRBV12-4
DNA: TGTGCCAGCAGTCCACCCAACGCAGATACGCAGTATTTT
CDR3: CASSPPNADTQYF

J: TRBJ1-1
D: .
size: .
V: TRBV5-4
DNA: TGTGCCAGCAGCTTGGCCGTGGGGGCCAGGAACACTGAAGCTTTCTTT
CDR3: CASSLAVGARNTEAFF